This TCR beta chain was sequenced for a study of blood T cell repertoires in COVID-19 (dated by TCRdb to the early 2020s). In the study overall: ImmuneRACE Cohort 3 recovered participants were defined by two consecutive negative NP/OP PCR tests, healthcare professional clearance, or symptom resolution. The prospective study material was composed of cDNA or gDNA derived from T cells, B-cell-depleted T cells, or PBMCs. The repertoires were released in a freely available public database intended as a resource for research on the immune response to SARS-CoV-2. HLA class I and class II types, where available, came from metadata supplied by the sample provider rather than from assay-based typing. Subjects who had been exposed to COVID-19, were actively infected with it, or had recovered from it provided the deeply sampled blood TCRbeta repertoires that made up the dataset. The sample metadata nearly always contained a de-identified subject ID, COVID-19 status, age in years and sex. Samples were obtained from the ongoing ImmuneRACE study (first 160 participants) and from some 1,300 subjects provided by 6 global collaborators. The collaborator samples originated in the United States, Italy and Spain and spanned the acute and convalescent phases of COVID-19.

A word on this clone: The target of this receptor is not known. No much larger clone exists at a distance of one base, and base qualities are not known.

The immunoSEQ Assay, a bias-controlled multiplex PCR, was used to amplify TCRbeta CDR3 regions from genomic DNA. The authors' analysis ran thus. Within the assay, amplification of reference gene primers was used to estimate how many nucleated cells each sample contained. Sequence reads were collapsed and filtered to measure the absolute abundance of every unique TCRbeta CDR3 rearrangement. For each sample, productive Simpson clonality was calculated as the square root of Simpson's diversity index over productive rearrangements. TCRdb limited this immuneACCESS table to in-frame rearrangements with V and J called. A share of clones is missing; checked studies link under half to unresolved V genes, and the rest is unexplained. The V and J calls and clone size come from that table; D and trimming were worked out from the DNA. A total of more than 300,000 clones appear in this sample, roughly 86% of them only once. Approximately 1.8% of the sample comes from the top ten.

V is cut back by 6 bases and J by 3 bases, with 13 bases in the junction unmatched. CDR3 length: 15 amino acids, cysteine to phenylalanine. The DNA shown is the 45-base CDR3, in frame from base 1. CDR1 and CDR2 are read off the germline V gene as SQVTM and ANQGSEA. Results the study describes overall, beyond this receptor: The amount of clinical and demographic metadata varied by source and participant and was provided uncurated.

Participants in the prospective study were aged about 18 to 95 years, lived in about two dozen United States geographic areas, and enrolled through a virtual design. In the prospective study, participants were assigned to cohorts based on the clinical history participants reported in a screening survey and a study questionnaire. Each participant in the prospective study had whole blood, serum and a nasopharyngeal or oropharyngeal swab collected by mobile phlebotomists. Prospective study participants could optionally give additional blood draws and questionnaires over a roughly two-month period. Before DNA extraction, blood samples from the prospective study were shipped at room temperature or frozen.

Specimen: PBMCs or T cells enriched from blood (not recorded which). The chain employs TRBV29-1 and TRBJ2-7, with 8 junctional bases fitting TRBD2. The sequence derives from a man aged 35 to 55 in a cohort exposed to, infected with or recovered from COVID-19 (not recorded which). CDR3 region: CSVLLVVAGFYEQYF. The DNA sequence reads TGCAGCGTCCTCCTTGTGGTAGCGGGATTCTACGAGCAGTACTTC.